Listed here are 20 T cell receptor beta chains from one sample, sequenced in a study of beta chain features in type 1 diabetes. Regarding the study as a whole: All four CD4+ subsets from Type 1 diabetes patients carried moderately but significantly shorter TCRB CDR3s.

Their cognate antigens are unknown. Expressed TCRB transcripts were sequenced after all isolated RNA was converted to cDNA. Repertoires were generated with immunoSEQ multiplex PCR, while TCRdb's copy carries only in-frame clones and drops some. The table has around 260,000 clones, over 20% seen once. Sequenced: naive CD4+ T cells from blood. The source of these receptors is a woman aged 40 to 50 with type 1 diabetes.

This chain joins TRBV19 and TRBJ1-1; tentative D call: TRBD1 (6 bases). CDR1 LNHDA and CDR2 SQIVND come from the germline V gene (reference sequence). Between the trimmed V and J ends, which lost 7 bases and 5 bases, there was a span of 17 bases. This CDR3 is 14 amino acids long. The CDR3 bases are TGTGCCAGTACCAGGGGTCTAAGTGTGACTGAAGCTTTCTTT. Protein: CASTRGLSVTEAFF.

The genes are TRBV29-1 and TRBJ2-7; the D gene is possibly TRBD2 (5 bases). From germline, CDR1 is SQVTM and CDR2 ANQGSEA. The germline V and J ends were trimmed by 1 base and 7 bases, with 14 bases remaining between them. This CDR3 has 13 residues. The CDR3 region is CSVEGRGVREQYF. The CDR3 region has the DNA TGCAGCGTTGAAGGACGGGGAGTACGAGAGCAGTACTTC.

The CDR3 region is CATSRDRGQRRPDTQYF. The CDR3 nucleotides are TGTGCCACCAGCAGAGATAGGGGGCAGAGACGCCCAGATACGCAGTATTTT. The J gene is TRBJ2-3, the V gene TRBV15, with 7 bases aligning to TRBD1. V shed 0 bases and J 4 bases; nucleotides not matched to a gene: 10. Germline V lookup: CDR1 LNHNV, CDR2 YYDKDF (reference sequence). This CDR3 has 17 residues.

The chain combines TRBV4-1 with TRBJ1-5, with 9 bases lining up with TRBD1. The CDR3 is 16 residues long. Trimming took 4 bases from V and 5 from J; bases not matched to a gene: 9. Per germline, CDR1 MGHRA and CDR2 YSYEKL. CDR3 protein: CASSRGQGPTHQPQHF. The CDR3 bases are TGCGCCAGCAGCCGGGGACAGGGACCCACTCATCAGCCCCAGCATTTT.

A few counts support this clone. The chain carries TRBV18 and TRBJ1-1, with D tentatively TRBD1 (6 bases). This CDR3 region has 15 residues. Germline CDR1 KGHSH, CDR2 LQKENI. Trimming took off 5 bases at V and 3 bases at J, with 16 bases between the two ends. CDR3 amino acids: CASSVLDSTYTEAFF. CDR3 nucleotides: TGTGCCAGCTCAGTTCTGGACAGTACCTACACTGAAGCTTTCTTT.

The rearrangement uses TRBV29-1 and TRBJ1-2; the match to TRBD1 covers 8 bases. Germline V CDR1 and CDR2: SQVTM, ANQGSEA. V shed 7 bases and J 7 bases; nucleotides not matched to a gene: 8. The CDR3 is 12 amino acids. The CDR3 protein is CSGLQGVSGYTF. CDR3 DNA: TGCAGCGGCCTACAGGGGGTTAGTGGCTACACCTTC.

V is TRBV15 and J is TRBJ2-5; TRBD1 might be the D (5 bases). Germline V gene data show CDR1 as LNHNV and CDR2 as YYDKDF (reference sequence). The V gene lost 7 bases and the J gene lost 1 base, with 16 bases spanning the gap. CDR3 length equals 15 residues. The CDR3 protein is CATKLGRLRQETQYF. The DNA of the CDR3 is TGTGCCACCAAATTGGGGCGACTGCGCCAAGAGACCCAGTACTTC.

In this sample, this clone turned up a few times. The rearrangement joins TRBV5-1 to TRBJ2-2; TRBD1 is a possible D gene (6 bases). Germline V lookup: CDR1 SGHRS, CDR2 YFSETQ. The V end lost 4 bases, the J end lost 0 bases, and 13 bases lay between the germline ends. CDR3 size: 16 residues. This chain's CDR3 is CASSGTPSANTGELFF. CDR3 bases: TGCGCCAGCAGCGGGACACCGAGCGCGAACACCGGGGAGCTGTTTTTT.

This clone was picked up a small number of times. The genes are TRBV18 and TRBJ1-3, with D hard to call. V gave up 1 base and J gave up 3 bases, with 10 bases separating them. This CDR3 contains 15 residues. Germline V gene lookup returns CDR1 KGHSH and CDR2 LQKENI. The CDR3 protein is CASSPREAVGNTIYF. DNA for the CDR3: TGTGCCAGCTCACCACGAGAGGCGGTTGGAAACACCATATATTTT.

This chain uses TRBV5-4 with TRBJ2-7; 10 bases fit TRBD2. V trimming: 0 bases; J trimming: 6 bases; junction bases outside the gene matches: 6. The CDR3 is 15 residues long. Germline V gives CDR1 SGHNT, CDR2 YYREEE (reference sequence). CDR3 sequence (DNA): TGTGCCAGCAGCTTGGTGCTAGCGGGAGAGAGCGAGCAGTACTTC. Protein sequence: CASSLVLAGESEQYF.

This clone was found a few times. V is TRBV30 and J is TRBJ2-7, with D tentatively TRBD2 (7 bases). Germline V CDR1 and CDR2: GTSNPN, SVGIG (reference sequence). Trimming shortened V by 3 bases and J by 2 bases, and 23 bases separated the two germline ends. This CDR3 comprises 17 residues. The CDR3 region is CAWSPRGGSGVPYEQYF. Written as DNA, the CDR3 is TGTGCCTGGAGCCCTAGGGGGGGATCCGGCGTCCCCTACGAGCAGTACTTC.

The V and J genes are TRBV19 and TRBJ2-6; D possibly corresponds to TRBD2 (6 bases). V lost 7 bases to trimming and J lost 0 bases, with 13 bases between them. CDR3 size: 16 residues. The germline gives CDR1 LNHDA, CDR2 SQIVND (reference sequence). The CDR3, as DNA: TGTGCCAGTAATCGGGGACTTCTCTCTGGGGCCAACGTCCTGACTTTC. Amino acid sequence: CASNRGLLSGANVLTF.

The chain links TRBV7-3 to TRBJ2-1, with D tentatively TRBD2 (5 bases). V shed 5 bases and J shed 5 bases, with 13 bases lying between them. The CDR3 has 14 residues. The germline CDR1 and CDR2 sequences are SGHTA and FQGTGA. The CDR3 sequence is CASSPSGNHNEQFF. CDR3 DNA sequence: TGTGCCAGCAGCCCCTCCGGGAATCACAATGAGCAGTTCTTC.

V is TRBV28 and J is TRBJ1-2; TRBD1 aligns across 8 bases. V gave up 6 bases and J gave up 3 bases; unmatched junction bases: 3. This CDR3 has 13 residues. The germline V gene encodes CDR1 MDHEN and CDR2 SYDVKM. Here the CDR3 DNA reads TGTGCCAGCAGCCCGACAGGGGACTATGGCTACACCTTC. Its protein is CASSPTGDYGYTF.

The rearrangement uses TRBV19 and TRBJ2-3; the D is unclear. From germline, CDR1 is LNHDA and CDR2 SQIVND (reference sequence). This CDR3 comprises 14 residues. V gave up 5 bases and J gave up 0 bases, with 9 bases separating them. The chain's CDR3 is CASSDKTSTDTQYF. CDR3 nucleotides: TGTGCCAGTAGTGACAAAACTAGCACAGATACGCAGTATTTT.

The V and J genes are TRBV20-1 and TRBJ2-7, with a tentative D call TRBD1 (5 bases). The germline V gene encodes CDR1 DFQATT and CDR2 SNEGSKA (reference sequence). This CDR3 is built from 10 residues. V gave up 6 bases and J gave up 10 bases, with 13 bases separating them. Here the CDR3 DNA reads TGCAGTGCGAATGAACAGGTCCAGTACTTC. Translated: CSANEQVQYF.

This clone occurred a few times. The CDR3 reads CASSPTSLAKNIQYF. As DNA, the CDR3 is TGTGCCAGCAGTCCGACATCTCTAGCCAAAAACATTCAGTACTTC. The J gene is TRBJ2-4, the V gene TRBV28; D is ambiguous. CDR3 length: 15 residues. V lost 5 bases and J 0 bases, leaving 11 bases between the germline ends. The V gene's germline CDR1 is MDHEN and CDR2 SYDVKM.

The chain combines TRBV27 with TRBJ1-5; 9 positions match TRBD1. J gave up 1 base and V 6 bases, and 7 bases lay outside the gene matches. CDR3 size: 16 residues. In germline, CDR1 is MNHEY, CDR2 SMNVEV (reference sequence). The CDR3 is CASSPDRGRSNQPQHF. The CDR3 bases are TGTGCCAGCAGCCCGGACAGGGGACGGAGCAATCAGCCCCAGCATTTT.

This clone was seen only a few times. CDR3 in amino acids: CSAWDGRNQPQHF. CDR3 nucleotide sequence: TGCAGCGCTTGGGACGGGAGGAATCAGCCCCAGCATTTT. J is TRBJ1-5 and V is TRBV29-1, with TRBD1 as a possible D gene (5 bases). V lost 7 bases, J lost 4 bases, and 14 bases lay in between. Germline V CDR1 and CDR2: SQVTM, ANQGSEA. CDR3 length: 13 amino acids.

The rearrangement joins TRBV4-1 to TRBJ1-2; 7 positions agree with TRBD1. CDR3 length equals 14 residues. Germline V lookup: CDR1 MGHRA, CDR2 YSYEKL. V was clipped by 1 base and J by 3 bases; unmatched bases: 2. CDR3 amino acids: CASSQAQGDYGYTF. For the CDR3, the DNA is TGCGCCAGCAGCCAAGCGCAGGGGGACTATGGCTACACCTTC.